One and the same sample provided the 9 T cell receptor beta chains below, sequenced in a study of beta chain features in type 1 diabetes. Findings and limits, study-wide: Shortening of TCRB CDR3s, moderate but significant, appeared in all four CD4+ subsets of Type 1 diabetes patients.

What was sequenced were expressed TCRB transcripts, since all of the isolated RNA had been reverse transcribed. Clones were sequenced by immunoSEQ multiplex PCR, and TCRdb holds only the in-frame ones, with some missing. This table holds around 97,000 clones, roughly 28% found once. The antigens for these receptors are not known. Specimen: central memory CD4+ T cells from blood. Receptor source: a young woman with type 1 diabetes.

This sequence joins TRBV6-6 and TRBJ1-1, with TRBD1 matching 11 bases. Germline trimming cut 4 bases from V and 6 bases from J; bases unmatched to any gene: 1. The CDR3 runs to 13 residues. Germline V gene data show CDR1 as MNHNY and CDR2 as SVGAGI (reference sequence). CDR3 region: CASSWGQGAEAFF. CDR3 nucleotide sequence: TGTGCCAGCAGTTGGGGACAGGGGGCTGAAGCTTTCTTT.

The CDR3: CASSLGTGYGYTF. CDR3 coding DNA: TGTGCCAGCAGTTTGGGGACAGGTTATGGCTACACCTTC. The chain carries TRBV28 and TRBJ1-2, with 8 nucleotides matching TRBD1. Germline V gene data show CDR1 as MDHEN and CDR2 as SYDVKM. This CDR3 spans 13 amino acids. V lost 3 bases, J lost 5 bases, and 2 bases stayed unmatched.

The chain combines TRBV27 with TRBJ2-1, with 8 bases aligning to TRBD2. Germline V gene lookup returns CDR1 MNHEY and CDR2 SMNVEV (reference sequence). J gave up 6 bases and V 2 bases, and 3 bases lay outside the gene matches. The CDR3 is made up of 14 amino acids. Here the CDR3 DNA reads TGTGCCAGCAGTTTACCCGGGAGGGCCAATGAGCAGTTCTTC. It encodes CASSLPGRANEQFF.

V and J are TRBV29-1 and TRBJ2-1; D unresolved. This CDR3 comprises 11 residues. CDR1 SQVTM and CDR2 ANQGSEA come from the germline V gene. The V and J ends lost 7 bases and 2 bases respectively, with 6 bases between them. CDR3 sequence reads: CSDYTYNEQFF. CDR3 in DNA: TGCAGCGACTATACCTACAATGAGCAGTTCTTC.

The chain has TRBV28 and TRBJ2-6, with TRBD1 matching 8 bases. J lost 3 bases, V lost 1 base, and 8 bases had no gene match. The CDR3 has 18 amino acids. Germline V lookup: CDR1 MDHEN, CDR2 SYDVKM. For the CDR3, the DNA is TGTGCCAGCAGTTTATTAGGGGGACAGGCAAGTGGGGCCAACGTCCTGACTTTC. It specifies CASSLLGGQASGANVLTF.

This chain connects TRBV7-7 to TRBJ2-5; D not certain. In germline, CDR1 is SSHAT, CDR2 FNYEAQ (reference sequence). This CDR3 is 12 amino acids long. V shed 5 bases and J shed 5 bases, with 9 bases lying between them. CDR3 sequence (DNA): TGTGCCAGCAGCCCTACTATGGAGACCCAGTACTTC. Protein product: CASSPTMETQYF.

In regard to this clone: Other DNA sequences in the same sample also yield this CDR3. CDR3 nucleotide sequence: TGTGCCAGCAGCTTAACGGTGAACACTGAAGCTTTCTTT. Its translation is CASSLTVNTEAFF. The V gene is TRBV7-2, the J gene TRBJ1-1; D call uncertain. The germline V gene has CDR1 SGHTA and CDR2 FQGNSA. Trimming pared 2 bases from V and 0 bases from J, leaving 4 bases between. There are 13 residues in the CDR3.

This clone occurred many times. J is TRBJ2-3 and V is TRBV23-1, with D possibly TRBD1 on 5 matching bases. TRBV23-1 is an open reading frame, and its role is uncertain. CDR3 length: 15 amino acids. Trimming stripped 2 bases from V and 4 bases from J, with 13 bases between. This CDR3 is CASSQVGLIADTQYF. The CDR3 nucleotides read TGCGCCAGCAGTCAAGTGGGGCTGATCGCAGATACGCAGTATTTT.

This chain links TRBV15 with TRBJ2-5, with 7 positions matching TRBD1. Germline V gene lookup returns CDR1 LNHNV and CDR2 YYDKDF (reference sequence). Losses at the gene ends were 3 bases for V and 4 bases for J; bases not matched to a gene: 5. There are 14 residues in the CDR3. The CDR3 DNA sequence: TGTGCCACCAGCAGGATCAACAGGGGAGAGACCCAGTACTTC. This sequence encodes CATSRINRGETQYF. The complete variable domain, with remaining parts taken from reference TRBV15 and TRBJ2-5, reads DAMVIQNPRYQVTQFGKPVTLSCSQTLNHNVMYWYQQKSSQAPKLLFHYYDKDFNNEADTPDNFQSRRPNTSFCFLDIRSPGLGDTAMYLCATSRINRGETQYFGPGTRLLVL.